The clone carrying this TCR beta chain was detected a few times. Trimming at V came to 0 bases and at J to 7 bases, leaving 4 bases not matched to a gene. Per germline, CDR1 SGHDN and CDR2 FVKESK. The length of the CDR3 is 14 residues. The protocol was immunoSEQ multiplex PCR, while the TCRdb copy is restricted to in-frame clones and leaves out a portion. The data show 75,000 to 100,000 clones, with less than 85% seen just once and around 8.1% held by the top ten. The data stem from a study of PD-L1 blockade in urothelial cancer. The wider study: There were a median of roughly 140,000 T cells in blood samples.

Time point: peripheral blood 6 weeks after treatment start. This sequence was found in a man between 65 and 85 years old with urothelial cancer. The chain has TRBV14 and TRBJ1-2; 8 nucleotides align to TRBD1. Source: PBMCs, taken around atezolizumab (anti-PD-L1) treatment. The CDR3 reads CASSQDRGRGGYTF. CDR3 sequence (DNA): TGTGCCAGCAGCCAAGACAGGGGGCGAGGTGGCTACACCTTC.